This TCR beta chain came from a study of OX40 agonist ivuxolimab in advanced cancers. In the study overall: All patients had ivuxolimab intravenously every 2 weeks at 0.01 to 10 mg/kg. Overall study results and limits: Partial responders at 0.1-3.0 mg/kg had among the lowest clonal expansion. The authors also found low normalized T-cell clonal expansion in some nonresponders. By week 6 at 0.1 to 3.0 mg/kg, blood CD4+ and CD8+ T cells had expanded clonally.

Some clones are missing from TCRdb's copy, which holds only in-frame ones; the method was immunoSEQ multiplex PCR. Here the sample spans about 60,000 clones, around 90% being singletons. V was clipped by 1 base and J by 7 bases; unmatched bases: 7. From germline, CDR1 is SGHRS and CDR2 YFSETQ. The CDR3 is 15 residues long. Points on this clone: The target antigen is unknown.

The gene calls are TRBV5-1 and TRBJ2-1; 8 bases are a match to TRBD1. This specimen was CD4+ or CD8+ T cells sorted from blood, taken in a trial of the OX40 agonist ivuxolimab. This TCR came from an adult with an advanced solid tumor such as melanoma, head and neck, liver or kidney cancer. The CDR3 sequence is CASSLTGQAPNEQFF. CDR3 coding DNA: TGCGCCAGCAGCTTGACGGGACAGGCCCCTAATGAGCAGTTCTTC.